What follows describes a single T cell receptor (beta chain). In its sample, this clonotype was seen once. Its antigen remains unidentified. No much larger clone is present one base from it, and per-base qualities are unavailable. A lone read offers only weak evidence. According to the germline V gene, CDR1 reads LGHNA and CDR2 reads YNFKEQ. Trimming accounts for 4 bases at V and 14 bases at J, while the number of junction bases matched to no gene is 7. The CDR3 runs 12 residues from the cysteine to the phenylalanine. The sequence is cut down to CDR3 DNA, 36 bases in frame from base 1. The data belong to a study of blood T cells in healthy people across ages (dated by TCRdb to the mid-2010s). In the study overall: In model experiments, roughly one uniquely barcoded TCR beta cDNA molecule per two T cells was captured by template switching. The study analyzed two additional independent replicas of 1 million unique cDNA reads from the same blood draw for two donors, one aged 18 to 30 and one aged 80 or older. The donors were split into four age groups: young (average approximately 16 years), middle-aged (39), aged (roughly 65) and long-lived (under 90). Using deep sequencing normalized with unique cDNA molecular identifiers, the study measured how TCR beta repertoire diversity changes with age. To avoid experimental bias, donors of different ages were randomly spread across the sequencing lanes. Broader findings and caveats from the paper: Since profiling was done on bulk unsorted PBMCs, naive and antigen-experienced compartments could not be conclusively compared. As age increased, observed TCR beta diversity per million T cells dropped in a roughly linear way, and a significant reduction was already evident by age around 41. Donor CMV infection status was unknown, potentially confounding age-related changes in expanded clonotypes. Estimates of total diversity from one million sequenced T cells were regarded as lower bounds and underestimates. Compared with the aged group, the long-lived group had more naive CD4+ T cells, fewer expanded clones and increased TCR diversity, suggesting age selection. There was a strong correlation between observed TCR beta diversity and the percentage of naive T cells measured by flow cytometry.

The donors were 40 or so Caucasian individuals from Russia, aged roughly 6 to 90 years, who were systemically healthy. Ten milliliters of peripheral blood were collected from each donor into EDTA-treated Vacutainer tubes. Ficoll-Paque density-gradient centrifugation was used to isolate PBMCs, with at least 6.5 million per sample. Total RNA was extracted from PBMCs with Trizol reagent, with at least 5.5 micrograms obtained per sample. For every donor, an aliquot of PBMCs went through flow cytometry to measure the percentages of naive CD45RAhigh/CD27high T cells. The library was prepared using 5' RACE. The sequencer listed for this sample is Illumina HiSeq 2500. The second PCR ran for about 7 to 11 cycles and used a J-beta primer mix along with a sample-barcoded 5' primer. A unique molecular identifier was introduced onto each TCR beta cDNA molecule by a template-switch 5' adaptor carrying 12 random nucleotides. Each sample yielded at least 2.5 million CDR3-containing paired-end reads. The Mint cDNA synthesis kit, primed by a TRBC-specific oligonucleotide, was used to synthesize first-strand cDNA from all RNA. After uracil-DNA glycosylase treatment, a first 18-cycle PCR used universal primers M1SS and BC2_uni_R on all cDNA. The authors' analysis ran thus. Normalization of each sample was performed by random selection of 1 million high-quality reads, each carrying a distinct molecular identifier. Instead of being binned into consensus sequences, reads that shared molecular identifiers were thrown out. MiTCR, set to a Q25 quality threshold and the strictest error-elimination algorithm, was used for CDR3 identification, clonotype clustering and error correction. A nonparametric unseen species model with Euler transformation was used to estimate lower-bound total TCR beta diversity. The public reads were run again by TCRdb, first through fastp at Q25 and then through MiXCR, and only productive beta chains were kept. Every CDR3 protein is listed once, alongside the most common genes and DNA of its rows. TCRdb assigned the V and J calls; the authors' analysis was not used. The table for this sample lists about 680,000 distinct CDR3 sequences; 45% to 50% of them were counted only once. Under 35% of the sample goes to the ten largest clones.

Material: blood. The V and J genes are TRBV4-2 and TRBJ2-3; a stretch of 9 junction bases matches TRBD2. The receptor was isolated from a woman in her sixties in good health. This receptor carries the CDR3 CASSPASGTRYF. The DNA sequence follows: TGTGCCAGCAGCCCAGCTAGCGGGACTCGGTATTTT.